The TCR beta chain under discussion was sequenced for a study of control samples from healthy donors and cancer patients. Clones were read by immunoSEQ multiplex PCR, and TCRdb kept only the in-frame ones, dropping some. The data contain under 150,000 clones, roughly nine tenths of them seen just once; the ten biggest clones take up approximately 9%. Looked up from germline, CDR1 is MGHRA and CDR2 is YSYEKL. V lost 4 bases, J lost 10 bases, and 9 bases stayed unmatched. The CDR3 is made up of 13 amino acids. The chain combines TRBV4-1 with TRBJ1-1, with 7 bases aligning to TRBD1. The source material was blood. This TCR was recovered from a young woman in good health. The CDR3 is CASSREGGEVAFF. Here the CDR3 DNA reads TGCGCCAGCAGCCGAGAAGGGGGCGAGGTAGCTTTCTTT.